The T cell receptor (beta chain) under discussion was sequenced for a study of neoadjuvant anti-PD-1 for oral cavity cancer. Study as a whole: Nivolumab at 3 mg/kg was mostly given biweekly, three to four doses, pre-surgery. Around day 43, patients without progression received a fourth nivolumab dose before surgery.

Time point: after neoadjuvant nivolumab, at surgical resection. Patients had HPV-negative, locally advanced oral cavity squamous cell carcinoma. PBMCs were not maintained or expanded in culture before analysis. Some clones are missing from TCRdb's copy, which holds only in-frame ones; the method was immunoSEQ multiplex PCR. Of 14,000 or so clones in the sample, 70% to 75% were seen once. Sequenced material: PBMCs, taken after nivolumab (anti-PD-1) treatment. This clonotype originated in a person aged 35 to 85 with oral cavity squamous cell carcinoma.

For the CDR3, the DNA is TGTGCCAGCAGTGCCCCCGGGGGGATCTACGAGCAGTACTTC. This translates into CASSAPGGIYEQYF. The V and J genes are TRBV28 and TRBJ2-7, with 7 bases aligning to TRBD2. From germline, CDR1 is MDHEN and CDR2 SYDVKM. The CDR3 totals 14 residues. Losses at the gene ends were 5 bases for V and 3 bases for J; bases not matched to a gene: 7. The whole variable domain, filled in from reference TRBV28 and TRBJ2-7, reads DVKVTQSSRYLVKRTGEKVFLECVQDMDHENMFWYRQDPGLGLRLIYFSYDVKMKEKGDIPEGYSVSREKKERFSLILESASTNQTSMYLCASSAPGGIYEQYFGPGTRLTVT.